Following are 19 T cell receptor beta chains from one sample sequenced in a study of blood T cell repertoires in COVID-19. Assay used: immunoSEQ multiplex PCR; TCRdb lists only in-frame clones, some missing. Here the sample spans under 300,000 clones, roughly 90% being singletons. Sequenced input: PBMCs or T cells enriched from blood (not recorded which). These receptors all come from a woman aged 55-70 years who had recovered from COVID-19.

This clone was seen a single time. The J gene is TRBJ2-1, the V gene TRBV14; 8 bases line up with TRBD1. The CDR3 consists of 16 residues. The V gene's germline CDR1 is SGHDN and CDR2 FVKESK. Losses at the gene ends were 0 bases for V and 4 bases for J; bases not matched to a gene: 5. The CDR3 spells CASSQDRGQVYNEQFF. In DNA form, the CDR3 reads TGTGCCAGCAGCCAAGATCGGGGACAGGTTTACAATGAGCAGTTCTTC.

The chain is built from TRBV4-1 and TRBJ1-2, with D maybe TRBD1 (5 bases). Germline CDR1 and CDR2: MGHRA and YSYEKL. This CDR3 is 15 amino acids long. V lost 2 bases to trimming and J lost 7 bases, with 17 bases between them. This CDR3 is CASSQPLSRAPGYTF. The CDR3 region has the DNA TGCGCCAGCAGCCAACCCTTGAGCAGGGCGCCTGGCTACACCTTC.

DNA of the CDR3: TGCAGCGTTACTACAGGGGGCACTAACTATGGCTACACCTTC. Its translation is CSVTTGGTNYGYTF. The chain recombines TRBV29-1 with TRBJ1-2; 9 bases fit TRBD1. From germline, CDR1 is SQVTM and CDR2 ANQGSEA. Trimming removed 5 bases from V and 0 bases from J; junction bases left unmatched: 4. The CDR3 consists of 14 residues.

The chain is built from TRBV19 and TRBJ1-4; unclear D gene. The CDR3 is 13 residues long. The V end lost 5 bases, the J end lost 8 bases, and 12 bases lay between the germline ends. Germline V gene data show CDR1 as LNHDA and CDR2 as SQIVND (reference sequence). CDR3 DNA sequence: TGTGCCAGTAGTCGGGGTCAAGGGGAAAAACTGTTTTTT. This sequence encodes CASSRGQGEKLFF.

The rearrangement joins TRBV9 to TRBJ2-2; 7 nucleotides line up with TRBD2. Per the germline V gene, CDR1 is SGDLS and CDR2 is YYNGEE. The J segment lost 7 bases and the V segment lost 4 bases, leaving 10 bases of the junction unmatched. The CDR3 is made up of 15 amino acids. The CDR3 region has the DNA TGTGCCAGCAGCCCCGGGAGGACGGGCTTCGGGGAGCTGTTTTTT. Its protein product is CASSPGRTGFGELFF.

The genes are TRBV11-1 and TRBJ2-7, with 7 bases fitting TRBD1. The CDR3 spans 14 residues. V gave up 5 bases and J gave up 5 bases; unmatched junction bases: 9. In germline, CDR1 is SGHAT, CDR2 FQDESV (reference sequence). The DNA of the CDR3 is TGTGCCAGCAGCGCGGACAGGCGCGGCGACGAGCAGTACTTC. Translating gives CASSADRRGDEQYF.

The table lists this clone with a count of one. The gene calls are TRBV5-8 and TRBJ1-3; unclear D gene. Germline lookup yields CDR1 SGHTS and CDR2 YDEGEE. This CDR3 is built from 14 residues. V dropped 1 base and J dropped 2 bases, with 7 bases sitting between them. The CDR3 loop is CASSLIGAGNTIYF. The CDR3 DNA reads as TGTGCCAGCAGCTTGATCGGGGCTGGAAACACCATATATTTT. The whole variable domain, filled in from reference TRBV5-8 and TRBJ1-3, reads EAGVTQSPTHLIKTRGQQATLRCSPISGHTSVYWYQQALGLGLQFLLWYDEGEERNRGNFPPRFSGRQFPNYSSELNVNALELEDSALYLCASSLIGAGNTIYFGEGSWLTVV.

The V call is TRBV28, the J call TRBJ2-5; D is uncertain. With 1 base removed from V and 2 bases from J, the gap between germline ends came to 5 bases. From germline, CDR1 is MDHEN and CDR2 SYDVKM. This CDR3 region has 13 residues. The CDR3 nucleotides read TGTGCCAGCAGTTTATTCGGTCAAGAGACCCAGTACTTC. This translates into CASSLFGQETQYF.

CDR3 sequence (DNA): TGCGCCAGCAGCAAGGAGGGAGGGGGCACTGAAGCTTTCTTT. This gives the protein CASSKEGGGTEAFF. The gene calls are TRBV10-1 and TRBJ1-1; D possibly corresponds to TRBD1 (6 bases). The V gene lost 6 bases and the J gene lost 4 bases, with 15 bases spanning the gap. Germline CDR1 reads WNHNN; CDR2 reads SYGVQD (reference sequence). The CDR3 runs 14 residues.

V is TRBV9 and J is TRBJ2-5; D is ambiguous. Germline V CDR1 and CDR2: SGDLS, YYNGEE. With 3 bases removed from V and 3 bases from J, the gap between germline ends came to 3 bases. The CDR3 sequence is 11 residues long. The CDR3: CASSAEETQYF. As DNA, the CDR3 is TGTGCCAGCAGCGCCGAAGAGACCCAGTACTTC.

The CDR3, as DNA: TGTGCCAGCAGTCCTTGGGCGGGATCGGGAAATGAGCAGTTCTTC. Translating it yields CASSPWAGSGNEQFF. V gene TRBV11-3 combines with J gene TRBJ2-1, with D perhaps matching TRBD2 (6 bases). The length of the CDR3 is 15 residues. The V and J ends lost 6 bases and 7 bases respectively, with 19 bases between them. The germline V gene encodes CDR1 SGHNT and CDR2 YENEEA.

The V gene is TRBV28, the J gene TRBJ2-4; 7 bases fit TRBD2. V gave up 7 bases and J gave up 3 bases; unmatched junction bases: 6. The germline V gene has CDR1 MDHEN and CDR2 SYDVKM. The CDR3 contains 14 residues. This chain's CDR3 is CASTGTGGKNIQYF. The DNA of the CDR3 is TGTGCCAGCACCGGGACGGGGGGCAAAAACATTCAGTACTTC. The full variable domain, in which reference TRBV28 and TRBJ2-4 provide the parts outside the CDR3, is DVKVTQSSRYLVKRTGEKVFLECVQDMDHENMFWYRQDPGLGLRLIYFSYDVKMKEKGDIPEGYSVSREKKERFSLILESASTNQTSMYLCASTGTGGKNIQYFGAGTRLSVL.

This clone was seen a single time. The CDR3 DNA reads as TGTGCCATCAGAGGGAGTTCCAGTGAAAAACTGTTTTTT. It yields the protein CAIRGSSSEKLFF. This rearrangement joins TRBV10-3 to TRBJ1-4; D unclear. The CDR3 is 13 amino acids. Germline-derived CDR1 and CDR2 are ENHRY and SYGVKD. V shed 6 bases and J shed 7 bases, with 12 bases lying between them.

The chain joins TRBV2 to TRBJ1-6; 9 bases match TRBD1. Looked up from germline, CDR1 is SNHLY and CDR2 is FYNNEI. With V trimmed by 7 bases and J by 5 bases, 6 bases remained unmatched. This CDR3 spans 15 amino acids. The CDR3 sequence: CASTLRDRDNSPLHF. In nucleotides, the CDR3 is TGTGCCAGCACCCTAAGGGACAGGGATAATTCACCCCTCCACTTT.

The chain couples TRBV5-1 to TRBJ1-6; the D is unclear. Germline-derived CDR1 and CDR2 are SGHRS and YFSETQ. V lost 1 base and J 14 bases, leaving 13 bases between the germline ends. The CDR3 spans 13 residues. The CDR3 sequence: CASSLTLGSSLHF. The CDR3 DNA sequence: TGCGCCAGCAGCTTGACCTTGGGCAGTTCCCTCCACTTT.

The V gene is TRBV27, the J gene TRBJ1-5, with D possibly TRBD1 on 5 matching bases. The CDR3 has 15 amino acids. The germline gives CDR1 MNHEY, CDR2 SMNVEV (reference sequence). V was pared by 6 bases and J by 6 bases, with 18 bases between. This CDR3 is CASSPTLGEGQPQHF. CDR3 bases: TGTGCCAGCAGCCCAACGCTAGGGGAGGGTCAGCCCCAGCATTTT.

This chain uses TRBV18 with TRBJ2-3; tentatively, D is TRBD2 (6 bases). With 4 bases removed from V and 0 bases from J, the gap between germline ends came to 11 bases. Germline CDR1 is KGHSH and CDR2 is LQKENI. The CDR3 totals 15 residues. CDR3 in DNA: TGTGCCAGCTCACTGTCACTAGCAAGCACAGATACGCAGTATTTT. Its protein is CASSLSLASTDTQYF.

V gene TRBV27 combines with J gene TRBJ1-4; the match to TRBD1 covers 10 bases. Germline-derived CDR1 and CDR2 are MNHEY and SMNVEV (reference sequence). The CDR3 sequence is 14 residues long. The V and J ends lost 5 bases and 10 bases, in that order; junction bases with no gene match: 7. The chain's CDR3 is CASSGTGVGVKLFF. The CDR3 bases are TGTGCCAGCAGTGGGACAGGGGTGGGGGTAAAACTGTTTTTT.

The J gene is TRBJ2-3, the V gene TRBV30; a possible D gene is TRBD2 (5 bases). The germline V gene has CDR1 GTSNPN and CDR2 SVGIG (reference sequence). The CDR3 is 16 residues long. V was trimmed by 1 base and J by 5 bases, leaving 19 bases between them. The DNA for the CDR3 is TGTGCCTGGAGTGGTCTACTCAGGTCGGGGAGAGATACGCAGTATTTT. This codes for CAWSGLLRSGRDTQYF.